Below are 14 T cell receptor beta chains sequenced from a single sample in a study of cytomegalovirus exposure and HLA in healthy donors. Both 60 Vbeta primers and 13 Jbeta primers went into the PCR. The assay was immunoSEQ multiplex PCR, and TCRdb's table has in-frame clones only and misses some. Seen here are about 140,000 clones, 82% observed once, and the top ten hold 1.9%. The sample taken for sequencing was PBMCs. The receptors here all came from a woman between 40 and 50 years old in good health and CMV-seronegative.

This chain joins TRBV19 and TRBJ2-3, with TRBD2 identical over 7 bases. Trimming at V came to 4 bases and at J to 6 bases, leaving 7 bases not matched to a gene. Germline CDR1 reads LNHDA; CDR2 reads SQIVND (reference sequence). The CDR3 is made up of 14 amino acids. For the CDR3, the DNA is TGTGCCAGTAGTAAAAACGGGGGGAGTGATACGCAGTATTTT. Its translation: CASSKNGGSDTQYF.

This rearrangement joins TRBV5-5 to TRBJ1-2; D is possibly TRBD1 (5 bases). Trimming removed 0 bases at V and 6 bases at J, with 15 bases between. The CDR3 is 15 amino acids. CDR1 and CDR2 from the germline V gene are SGHKS and YYEKEE (reference sequence). The CDR3 sequence: CASSLASTGSNGYTF. In nucleotides, the CDR3 is TGTGCCAGCAGCTTGGCCAGTACAGGCTCTAATGGCTACACCTTC. Full variable domain (remainder filled in from reference TRBV5-5 and TRBJ1-2): DAGVTQSPTHLIKTRGQQVTLRCSPISGHKSVSWYQQVLGQGPQFIFQYYEKEERGRGNFPDRFSARQFPNYSSELNVNALLLGDSALYLCASSLASTGSNGYTFGSGTRLTVV.

A single count supports this clone. The CDR3: CASSSNRGSYEQYF. The DNA for the CDR3 is TGTGCCAGCAGCTCGAACAGGGGATCCTACGAGCAGTACTTC. The rearrangement uses TRBV7-2 and TRBJ2-7; 7 positions match TRBD1. This CDR3 region has 14 residues. In germline, CDR1 is SGHTA, CDR2 FQGNSA. J was trimmed by 1 base and V by 4 bases; bases with no gene match: 4.

The rearrangement links TRBV6-1 to TRBJ1-2; unclear D gene. Deletions cut 1 base from V and 8 bases from J, with 11 bases between. CDR1 is MNHNS, CDR2 SASEGT, per germline. CDR3 length: 13 residues. CDR3 bases: TGTGCCAGCAGTGAAGTTCTGGGCGGGGGCTACACCTTC. Encoded protein: CASSEVLGGGYTF.

The chain has TRBV28 and TRBJ1-4; no clear D gene. There are 14 residues in the CDR3. V lost 3 bases, J lost 7 bases, and 12 bases lay in between. Germline V lookup: CDR1 MDHEN, CDR2 SYDVKM. The CDR3 region has the DNA TGTGCCAGCAGTTTCGGAGTGTCGGTTGAAAAACTGTTTTTT. Residues: CASSFGVSVEKLFF.

V and J are TRBV7-8 and TRBJ1-2, with 10 bases lining up with TRBD1. CDR1 is SGHVS and CDR2 is FQNEAQ in the germline V gene. J was trimmed by 5 bases and V by 1 base; bases with no gene match: 1. The CDR3 consists of 14 residues. The CDR3 sequence is CASSLVGQGYGYTF. CDR3 in DNA: TGTGCCAGCAGCTTAGTGGGACAGGGGTATGGCTACACCTTC.

The gene calls are TRBV4-2 and TRBJ2-5; 10 nucleotides match TRBD2. The germline gives CDR1 LGHNA, CDR2 YNFKEQ. CDR3 length: 17 amino acids. V dropped 2 bases and J dropped 4; count of bases not matched to a gene: 10. In DNA, the CDR3 is TGTGCCAGCAGCCAAAGCACAGCGGGAGGGCTCGGAGAGACCCAGTACTTC. Translated, it gives CASSQSTAGGLGETQYF.

The chain uses TRBV27 and TRBJ2-2; 9 bases agree with TRBD2. V shed 5 bases, J shed 2 bases, and the junction held 3 bases outside the gene matches. The CDR3 spans 15 residues. Germline loops: CDR1 MNHEY, CDR2 SMNVEV (reference sequence). In DNA, the CDR3 is TGTGCCAGCAGTATACTAGCGGGTAACACCGGGGAGCTGTTTTTT. Residues: CASSILAGNTGELFF.

V is TRBV9 and J is TRBJ2-7, with D perhaps TRBD2 (5 bases). From germline, CDR1 is SGDLS and CDR2 YYNGEE. Deletions cut 0 bases from V and 1 base from J, with 5 bases between. There are 13 residues in the CDR3. CDR3 sequence: CASSVAGSYEQYF. In nucleotides, the CDR3 is TGTGCCAGCAGCGTAGCGGGATCCTACGAGCAGTACTTC.

The chain carries TRBV5-1 and TRBJ1-2, with a possible D match to TRBD1 (6 bases). In germline, CDR1 is SGHRS, CDR2 YFSETQ. Trimming stripped 2 bases from V and 6 bases from J, with 14 bases between. CDR3 length: 14 residues. The CDR3 loop is CASSFTGTFDGYTF. CDR3 coding DNA: TGCGCCAGCAGCTTTACAGGGACATTCGATGGCTACACCTTC.

The chain combines TRBV5-4 with TRBJ1-2; D unclear. The CDR3 is 13 residues long. The V and J ends lost 0 bases and 2 bases respectively, with 5 bases between them. The V gene's germline CDR1 is SGHNT and CDR2 YYREEE (reference sequence). For the CDR3, the DNA is TGTGCCAGCAGCTTGGGAGGGAACTATGGCTACACCTTC. It specifies CASSLGGNYGYTF.

As regards this clone: Other DNA sequences in the sample encode the same CDR3. The J gene is TRBJ2-7, the V gene TRBV19; tentatively, D is TRBD2 (5 bases). There are 14 residues in the CDR3. CDR1 LNHDA and CDR2 SQIVND come from the germline V gene (reference sequence). Deletions cut 1 base from V and 0 bases from J, with 7 bases between. In nucleotides, the CDR3 is TGTGCCAGTAGTATAGTTGGGAGCTCCTACGAGCAGTACTTC. Amino acids: CASSIVGSSYEQYF.

This sequence joins TRBV13 and TRBJ1-3; D gene ambiguous. CDR1 and CDR2 from the germline V gene are PRHDT and FYEKMQ (reference sequence). The ends were cut back, 0 bases at V and 4 bases at J, with 7 bases in the middle. CDR3 length: 14 amino acids. CDR3 protein: CASSLGSRGNTIYF. The DNA for the CDR3 is TGTGCCAGCAGCTTAGGCTCTAGGGGAAACACCATATATTTT. The full variable domain, completed using reference TRBV13 and TRBJ1-3, is AAGVIQSPRHLIKEKRETATLKCYPIPRHDTVYWYQQGPGQDPQFLISFYEKMQSDKGSIPDRFSAQQFSDYHSELNMSSLELGDSALYFCASSLGSRGNTIYFGEGSWLTVV.

For the CDR3, the DNA is TGTGCCAGCAGTTACTTAGGGGATGAGCAGTTCTTC. Translation: CASSYLGDEQFF. This chain joins TRBV6-6 and TRBJ2-1; weak D call: TRBD1 (5 bases). Germline CDR1 is MNHNY and CDR2 is SVGAGI (reference sequence). The CDR3 sequence is 12 residues long. V was cut by 1 base and J by 8 bases, with 6 bases left in between.